A single T cell receptor (beta chain) is shown here with its context. Its antigen remains unknown. Primers: 60 Vbeta forward and 13 Jbeta reverse. This table comes from immunoSEQ multiplex PCR, and its TCRdb copy is limited to in-frame clones, with some not included. Of about 160,000 clones listed, 70% to 80% are singletons. This sample stems from a study of cytomegalovirus exposure and HLA in healthy donors. General study results and limits: As a later analysis showed, several of the most significant clusters appeared to be linked to common viral pathogens.

The CDR3 is 16 amino acids. Germline V lookup: CDR1 SGDLS, CDR2 YYNGEE. J lost 4 bases, V lost 0 bases, and 7 bases had no gene match. The chain carries TRBV9 and TRBJ2-5; 9 nucleotides align to TRBD2. Sequenced input: PBMCs. This clonotype was obtained from a human donor in good health. The CDR3 loop is CASSVGLAGDLETQYF. DNA for the CDR3: TGTGCCAGCAGCGTAGGATTAGCGGGAGATCTAGAGACCCAGTACTTC.